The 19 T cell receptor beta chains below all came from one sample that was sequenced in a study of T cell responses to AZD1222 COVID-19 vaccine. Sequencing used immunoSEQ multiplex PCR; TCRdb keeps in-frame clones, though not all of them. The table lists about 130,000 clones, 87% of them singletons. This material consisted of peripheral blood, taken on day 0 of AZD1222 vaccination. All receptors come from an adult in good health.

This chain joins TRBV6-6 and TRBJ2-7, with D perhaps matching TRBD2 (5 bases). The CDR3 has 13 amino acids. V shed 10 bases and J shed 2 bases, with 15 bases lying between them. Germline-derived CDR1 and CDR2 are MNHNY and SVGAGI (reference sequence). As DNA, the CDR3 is TGTGCCACAACAAGAGGAGGCCCCTACGAGCAGTACTTC. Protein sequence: CATTRGGPYEQYF.

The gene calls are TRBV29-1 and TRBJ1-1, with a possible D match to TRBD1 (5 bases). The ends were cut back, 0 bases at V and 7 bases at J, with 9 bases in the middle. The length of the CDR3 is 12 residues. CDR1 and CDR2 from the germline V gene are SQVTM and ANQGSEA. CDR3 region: CSVEEQTDEAFF. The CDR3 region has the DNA TGCAGCGTTGAAGAACAGACAGATGAAGCTTTCTTT.

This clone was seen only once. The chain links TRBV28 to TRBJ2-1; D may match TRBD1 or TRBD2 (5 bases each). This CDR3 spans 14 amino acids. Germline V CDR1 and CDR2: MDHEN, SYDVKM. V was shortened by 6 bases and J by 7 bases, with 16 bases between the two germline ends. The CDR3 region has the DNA TGTGCCAGCAGCCCCGGGACCCTAGTGAATGAGCAGTTCTTC. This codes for CASSPGTLVNEQFF.

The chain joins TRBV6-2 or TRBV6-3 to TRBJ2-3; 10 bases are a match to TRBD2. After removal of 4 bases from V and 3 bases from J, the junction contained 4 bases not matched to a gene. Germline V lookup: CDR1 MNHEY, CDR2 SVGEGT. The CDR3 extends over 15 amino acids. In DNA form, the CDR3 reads TGTGCCAGCAGTTTCCGAGCGGGAGGGACAGATACGCAGTATTTT. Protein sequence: CASSFRAGGTDTQYF.

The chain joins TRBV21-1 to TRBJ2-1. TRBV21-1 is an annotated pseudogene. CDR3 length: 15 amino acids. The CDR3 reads CASSQAPQQCNEQFF. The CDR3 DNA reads TGTGCCAGCAGCCAAGCCCCCCAGCAGTGCAATGAGCAGTTCTTC.

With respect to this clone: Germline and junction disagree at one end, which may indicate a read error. CDR3 coding DNA: TGTGCCAGCAGCGTAGGGGCAGCGAACTATGACTACACCTTC. Translated, it gives CASSVGAANYDYTF. The chain carries TRBV9 and TRBJ1-2, with D uncertain. The CDR3 length is 14 residues. CDR1 and CDR2 (germline): SGDLS, YYNGEE.

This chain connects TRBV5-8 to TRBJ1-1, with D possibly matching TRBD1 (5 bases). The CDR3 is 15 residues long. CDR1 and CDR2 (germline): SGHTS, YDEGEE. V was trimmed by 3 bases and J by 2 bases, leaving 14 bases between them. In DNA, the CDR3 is TGTGCCAGCAGCTATCTGACAGCGACTAACACTGAAGCTTTCTTT. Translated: CASSYLTATNTEAFF.

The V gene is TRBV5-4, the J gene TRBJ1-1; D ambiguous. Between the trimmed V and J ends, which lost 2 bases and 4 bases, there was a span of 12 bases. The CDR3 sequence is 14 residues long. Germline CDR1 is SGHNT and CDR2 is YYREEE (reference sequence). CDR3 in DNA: TGTGCCAGCAGCTTATTAACTTGGGGCACTGAAGCTTTCTTT. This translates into CASSLLTWGTEAFF.

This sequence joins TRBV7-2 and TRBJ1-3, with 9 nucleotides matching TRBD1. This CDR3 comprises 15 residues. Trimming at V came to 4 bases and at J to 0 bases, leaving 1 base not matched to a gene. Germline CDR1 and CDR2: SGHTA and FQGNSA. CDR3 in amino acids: CASSSGQGSGNTIYF. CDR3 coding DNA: TGTGCCAGCAGCTCGGGACAGGGCTCTGGAAACACCATATATTTT. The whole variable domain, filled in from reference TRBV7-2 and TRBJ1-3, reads GAGVSQSPSNKVTEKGKDVELRCDPISGHTALYWYRQSLGQGLEFLIYFQGNSAPDKSGLPSDRFSAERTGGSVSTLTIQRTQQEDSAVYLCASSSGQGSGNTIYFGEGSWLTVV.

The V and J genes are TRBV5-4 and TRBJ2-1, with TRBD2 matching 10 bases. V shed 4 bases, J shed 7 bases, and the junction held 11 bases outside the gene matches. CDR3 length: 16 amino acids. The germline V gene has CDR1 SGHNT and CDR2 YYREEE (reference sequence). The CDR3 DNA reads TGTGCCAGCAGCCCCCAAGGAGCGGGGGGGAGGAATGAGCAGTTCTTC. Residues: CASSPQGAGGRNEQFF.

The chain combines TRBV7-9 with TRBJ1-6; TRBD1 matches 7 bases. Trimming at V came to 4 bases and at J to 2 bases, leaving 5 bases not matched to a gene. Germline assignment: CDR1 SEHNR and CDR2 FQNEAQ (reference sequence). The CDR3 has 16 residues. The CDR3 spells CASSSRQGPYNSPLHF. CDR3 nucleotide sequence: TGTGCCAGCAGCTCCCGACAGGGCCCCTATAATTCACCCCTCCACTTT.

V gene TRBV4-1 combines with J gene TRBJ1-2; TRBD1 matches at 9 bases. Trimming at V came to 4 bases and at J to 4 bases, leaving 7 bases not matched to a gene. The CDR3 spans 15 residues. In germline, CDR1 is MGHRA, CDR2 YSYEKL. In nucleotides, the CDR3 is TGCGCCAGCAGCCGTGGGACAGGGTCTTTCTATGGCTACACCTTC. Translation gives CASSRGTGSFYGYTF.

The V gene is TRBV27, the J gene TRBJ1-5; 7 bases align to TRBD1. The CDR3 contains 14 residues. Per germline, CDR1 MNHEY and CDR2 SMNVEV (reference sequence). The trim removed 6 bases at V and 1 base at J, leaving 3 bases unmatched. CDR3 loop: CASRPTGSNQPQHF. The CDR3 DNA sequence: TGTGCCAGCAGGCCGACAGGGAGCAATCAGCCCCAGCATTTT.

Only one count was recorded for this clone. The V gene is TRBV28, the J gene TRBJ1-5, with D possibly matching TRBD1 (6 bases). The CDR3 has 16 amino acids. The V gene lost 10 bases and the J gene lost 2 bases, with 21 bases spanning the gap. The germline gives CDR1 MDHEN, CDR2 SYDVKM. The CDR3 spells CATQRGARYGNQPQHF. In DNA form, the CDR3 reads TGTGCCACGCAGCGGGGGGCCCGATATGGCAATCAGCCCCAGCATTTT.

The CDR3 nucleotides are TGTGCCAGCAGCTCCGGGGCCGCGAACACCGGGGAGCTGTTTTTT. It yields the protein CASSSGAANTGELFF. The chain employs TRBV7-3 and TRBJ2-2, with D perhaps assigned TRBD1 or TRBD2 (5 bases each). Germline V lookup: CDR1 SGHTA, CDR2 FQGTGA. Trimming cost V 4 bases and J 0 bases, with 9 bases left between them. This CDR3 has 15 residues.

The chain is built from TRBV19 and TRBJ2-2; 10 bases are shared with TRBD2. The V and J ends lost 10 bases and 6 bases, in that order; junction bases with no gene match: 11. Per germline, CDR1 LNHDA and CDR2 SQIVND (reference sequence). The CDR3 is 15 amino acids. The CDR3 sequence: CATRPPGLASGELFF. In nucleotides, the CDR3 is TGTGCCACCCGACCCCCGGGACTAGCGTCCGGGGAGCTGTTTTTT.

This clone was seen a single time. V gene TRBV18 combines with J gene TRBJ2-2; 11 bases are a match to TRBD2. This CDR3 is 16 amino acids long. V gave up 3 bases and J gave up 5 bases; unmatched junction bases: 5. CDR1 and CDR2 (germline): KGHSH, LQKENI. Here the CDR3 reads CASSPMTSGETGELFF. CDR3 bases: TGTGCCAGCTCACCGATGACTAGCGGGGAGACCGGGGAGCTGTTTTTT.

CDR3 coding DNA: TGTGCCAGCAGCCAAGATTACGGGACTAGCTCCTACGAGCAGTACTTC. Its translation is CASSQDYGTSSYEQYF. The chain joins TRBV14 to TRBJ2-7; 8 bases are shared with TRBD2. The CDR3 is 16 residues long. Germline V lookup: CDR1 SGHDN, CDR2 FVKESK. V shed 0 bases and J 0 bases; nucleotides not matched to a gene: 4. Using reference TRBV14 and TRBJ2-7 for the parts outside the CDR3, the full variable domain is EAGVTQFPSHSVIEKGQTVTLRCDPISGHDNLYWYRRVMGKEIKFLLHFVKESKQDESGMPNNRFLAERTGGTYSTLKVQPAELEDSGVYFCASSQDYGTSSYEQYFGPGTRLTVT.

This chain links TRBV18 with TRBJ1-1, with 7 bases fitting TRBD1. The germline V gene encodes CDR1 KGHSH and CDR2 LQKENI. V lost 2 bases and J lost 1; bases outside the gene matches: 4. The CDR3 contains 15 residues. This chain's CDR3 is CASSPARGGNTEAFF. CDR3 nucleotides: TGTGCCAGCTCACCAGCCAGGGGGGGGAACACTGAAGCTTTCTTT. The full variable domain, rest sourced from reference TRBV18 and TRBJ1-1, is NAGVMQNPRHLVRRRGQEARLRCSPMKGHSHVYWYRQLPEEGLKFMVYLQKENIIDESGMPKERFSAEFPKEGPSILRIQQVVRGDSAAYFCASSPARGGNTEAFFGQGTRLTVV.